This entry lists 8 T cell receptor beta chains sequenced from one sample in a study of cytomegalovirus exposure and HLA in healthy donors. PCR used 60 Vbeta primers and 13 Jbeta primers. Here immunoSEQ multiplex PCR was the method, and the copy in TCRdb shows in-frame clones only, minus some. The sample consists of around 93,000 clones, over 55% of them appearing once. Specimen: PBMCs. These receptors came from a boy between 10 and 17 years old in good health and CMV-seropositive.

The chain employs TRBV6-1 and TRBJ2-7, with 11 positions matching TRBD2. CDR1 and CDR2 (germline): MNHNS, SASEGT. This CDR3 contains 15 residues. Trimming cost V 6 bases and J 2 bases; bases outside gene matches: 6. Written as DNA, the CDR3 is TGTGCCAGCAGCGGACTAGCGGGCAAAACCTACGAGCAGTACTTC. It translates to CASSGLAGKTYEQYF.

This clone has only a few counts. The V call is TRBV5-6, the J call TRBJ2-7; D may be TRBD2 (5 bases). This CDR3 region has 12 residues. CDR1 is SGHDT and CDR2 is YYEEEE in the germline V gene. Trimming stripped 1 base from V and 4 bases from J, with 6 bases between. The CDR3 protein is CASSLRDYEQYF. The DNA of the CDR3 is TGTGCCAGCAGCTTGCGGGATTACGAGCAGTACTTC.

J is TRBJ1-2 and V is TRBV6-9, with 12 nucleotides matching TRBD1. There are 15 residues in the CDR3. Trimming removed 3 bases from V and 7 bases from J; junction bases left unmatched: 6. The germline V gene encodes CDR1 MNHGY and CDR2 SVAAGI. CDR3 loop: CASSYQGQGAFGYTF. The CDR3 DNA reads TGTGCCAGCAGTTACCAGGGACAGGGGGCCTTTGGCTACACCTTC.

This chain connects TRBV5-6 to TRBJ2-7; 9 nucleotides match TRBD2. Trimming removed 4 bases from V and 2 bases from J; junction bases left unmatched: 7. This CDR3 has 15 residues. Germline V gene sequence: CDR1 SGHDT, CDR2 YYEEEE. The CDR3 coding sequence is TGTGCCAGCAGCCGAGGAAGCGGGGGGACCTACGAGCAGTACTTC. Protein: CASSRGSGGTYEQYF.

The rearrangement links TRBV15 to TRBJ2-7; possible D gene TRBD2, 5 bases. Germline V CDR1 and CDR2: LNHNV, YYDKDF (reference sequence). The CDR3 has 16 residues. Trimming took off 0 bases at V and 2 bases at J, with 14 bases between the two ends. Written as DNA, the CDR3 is TGTGCCACCAGCAGAGAGAGGGCAGGTCTAGCCTACGAGCAGTACTTC. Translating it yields CATSRERAGLAYEQYF.

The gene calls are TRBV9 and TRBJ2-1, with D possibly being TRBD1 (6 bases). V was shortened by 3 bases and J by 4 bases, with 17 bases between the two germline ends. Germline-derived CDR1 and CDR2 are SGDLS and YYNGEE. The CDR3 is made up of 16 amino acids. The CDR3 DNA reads TGTGCCAGCAGCGGTGCCTCACAGGGCTCGTACAATGAGCAGTTCTTC. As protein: CASSGASQGSYNEQFF.

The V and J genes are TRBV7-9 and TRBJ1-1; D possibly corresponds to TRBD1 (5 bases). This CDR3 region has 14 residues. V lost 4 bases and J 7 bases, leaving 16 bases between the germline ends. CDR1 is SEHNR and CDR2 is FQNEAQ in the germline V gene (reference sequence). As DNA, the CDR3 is TGTGCCAGCAGCTCCGCCGTCAGGGAAAGTGAAGCTTTCTTT. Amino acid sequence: CASSSAVRESEAFF.

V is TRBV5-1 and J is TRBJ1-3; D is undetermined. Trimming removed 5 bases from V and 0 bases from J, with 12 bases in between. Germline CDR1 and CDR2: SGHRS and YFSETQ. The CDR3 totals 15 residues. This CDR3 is CASSHRGDSGNTIYF. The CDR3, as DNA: TGCGCCAGCAGTCACCGAGGTGACTCTGGAAACACCATATATTTT.